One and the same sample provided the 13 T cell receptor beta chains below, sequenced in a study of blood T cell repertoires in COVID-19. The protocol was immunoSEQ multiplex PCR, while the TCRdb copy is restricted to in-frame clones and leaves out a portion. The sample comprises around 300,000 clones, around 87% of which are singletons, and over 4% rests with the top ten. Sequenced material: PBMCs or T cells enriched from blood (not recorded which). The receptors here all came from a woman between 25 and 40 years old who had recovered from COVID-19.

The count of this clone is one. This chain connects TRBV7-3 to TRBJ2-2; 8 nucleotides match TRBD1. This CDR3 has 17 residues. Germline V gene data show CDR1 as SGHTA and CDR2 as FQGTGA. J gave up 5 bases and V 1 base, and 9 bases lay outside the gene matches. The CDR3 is CASSLNPTGQGTGELFF. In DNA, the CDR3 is TGTGCCAGCAGCTTAAACCCCACCGGACAGGGAACCGGGGAGCTGTTTTTT.

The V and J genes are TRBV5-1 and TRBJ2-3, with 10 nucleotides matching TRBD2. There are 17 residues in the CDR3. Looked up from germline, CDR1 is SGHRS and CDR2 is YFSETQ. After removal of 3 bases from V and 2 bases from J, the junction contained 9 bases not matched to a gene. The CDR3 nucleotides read TGCGCCAGCAGCTCTCTGGGAAGCGGGGGGGCCACAGATACGCAGTATTTT. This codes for CASSSLGSGGATDTQYF. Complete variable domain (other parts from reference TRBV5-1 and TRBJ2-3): KAGVTQTPRYLIKTRGQQVTLSCSPISGHRSVSWYQQTPGQGLQFLFEYFSETQRNKGNFPGRFSGRQFSNSRSEMNVSTLELGDSALYLCASSSLGSGGATDTQYFGPGTRLTVL.

CDR3 sequence reads: CASSAVQGYSPLHF. For the CDR3, the DNA is TGTGCCAGCAGTGCGGTACAGGGATATTCACCCCTCCACTTT. The V gene is TRBV2, the J gene TRBJ1-6; TRBD1 is a possible D gene (6 bases). Trimming took off 4 bases at V and 8 bases at J, with 12 bases between the two ends. CDR3 length: 14 amino acids. CDR1 is SNHLY, CDR2 FYNNEI, per germline.

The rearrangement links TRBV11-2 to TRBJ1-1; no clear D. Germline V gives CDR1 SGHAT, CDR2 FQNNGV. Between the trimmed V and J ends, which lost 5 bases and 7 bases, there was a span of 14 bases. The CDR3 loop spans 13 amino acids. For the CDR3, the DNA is TGTGCCAGCAGCCTGGGGTGGGAGGTTGAAGCTTTCTTT. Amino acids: CASSLGWEVEAFF.

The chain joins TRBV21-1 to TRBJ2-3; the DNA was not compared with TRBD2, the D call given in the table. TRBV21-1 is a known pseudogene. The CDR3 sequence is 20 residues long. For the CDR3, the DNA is TGTGCCAGCAGCTGCAACGGGACTAGCGGGGTCTCCGAGGGGACAGATACGCAGTATTTT. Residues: CASSCNGTSGVSEGTDTQYF.

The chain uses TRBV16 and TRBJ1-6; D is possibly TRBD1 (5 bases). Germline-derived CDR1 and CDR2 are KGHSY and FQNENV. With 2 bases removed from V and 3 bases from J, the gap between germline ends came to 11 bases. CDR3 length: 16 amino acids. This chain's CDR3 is CASSQTGHLYNSPLHF. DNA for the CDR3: TGTGCCAGCAGCCAAACAGGACACCTCTATAATTCACCCCTCCACTTT. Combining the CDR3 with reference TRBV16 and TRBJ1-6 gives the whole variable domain GEEVAQTPKHLVRGEGQKAKLYCAPIKGHSYVFWYQQVLKNEFKFLISFQNENVFDETGMPKERFSAKCLPNSPCSLEIQATKLEDSAVYFCASSQTGHLYNSPLHFGNGTRLTVT.

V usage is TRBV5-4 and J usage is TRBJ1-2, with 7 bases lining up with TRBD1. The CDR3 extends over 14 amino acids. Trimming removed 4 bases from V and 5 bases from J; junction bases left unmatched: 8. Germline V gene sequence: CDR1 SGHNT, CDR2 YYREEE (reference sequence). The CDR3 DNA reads TGTGCCAGCAGCGACCCTACAGGGGTGTATGGCTACACCTTC. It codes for CASSDPTGVYGYTF. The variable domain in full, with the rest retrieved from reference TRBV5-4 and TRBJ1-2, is ETGVTQSPTHLIKTRGQQVTLRCSSQSGHNTVSWYQQALGQGPQFIFQYYREEENGRGNFPPRFSGLQFPNYSSELNVNALELDDSALYLCASSDPTGVYGYTFGSGTRLTVV.

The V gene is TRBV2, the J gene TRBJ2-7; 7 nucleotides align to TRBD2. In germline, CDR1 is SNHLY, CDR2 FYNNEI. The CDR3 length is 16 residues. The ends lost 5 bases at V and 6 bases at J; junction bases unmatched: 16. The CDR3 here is CASSTPGRTRNPEQYF. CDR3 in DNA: TGTGCCAGCAGTACCCCCGGCCGGACTAGAAATCCCGAGCAGTACTTC.

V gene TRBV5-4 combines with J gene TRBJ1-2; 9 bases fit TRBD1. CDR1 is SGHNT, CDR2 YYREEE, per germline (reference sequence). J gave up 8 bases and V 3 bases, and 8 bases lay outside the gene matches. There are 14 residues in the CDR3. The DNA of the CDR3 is TGTGCCAGCAGCTGGGAGGGACAGGGACTGGGCTACACCTTC. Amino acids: CASSWEGQGLGYTF.

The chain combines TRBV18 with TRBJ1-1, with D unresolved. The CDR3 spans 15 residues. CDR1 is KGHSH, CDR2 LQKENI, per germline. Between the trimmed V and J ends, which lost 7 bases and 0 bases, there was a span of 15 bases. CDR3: CASFREEVLNTEAFF. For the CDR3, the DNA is TGTGCCAGCTTTCGGGAGGAGGTTTTGAACACTGAAGCTTTCTTT.

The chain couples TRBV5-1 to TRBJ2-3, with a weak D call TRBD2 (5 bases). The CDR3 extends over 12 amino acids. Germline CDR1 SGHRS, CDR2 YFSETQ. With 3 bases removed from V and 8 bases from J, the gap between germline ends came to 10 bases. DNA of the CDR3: TGCGCCAGCAGCTGGGAGCGAGGTACGCAGTATTTT. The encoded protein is CASSWERGTQYF.

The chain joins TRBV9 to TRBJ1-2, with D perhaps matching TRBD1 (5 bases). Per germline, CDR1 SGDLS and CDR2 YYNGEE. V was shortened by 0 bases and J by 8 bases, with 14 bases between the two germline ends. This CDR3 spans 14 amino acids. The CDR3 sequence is CASSVGSGSWGYTF. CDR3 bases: TGTGCCAGCAGCGTAGGCTCAGGGTCTTGGGGCTACACCTTC.

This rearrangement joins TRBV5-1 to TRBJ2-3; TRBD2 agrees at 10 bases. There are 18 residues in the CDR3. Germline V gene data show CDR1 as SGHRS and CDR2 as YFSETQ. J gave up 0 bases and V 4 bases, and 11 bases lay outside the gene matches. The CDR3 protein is CASSRAGTSASSTDTQYF. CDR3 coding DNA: TGCGCCAGCAGCAGAGCCGGGACTAGCGCTTCTAGCACAGATACGCAGTATTTT.